This entry features one T cell receptor beta chain sequence. How the authors handled the data: Estimation of nucleated cell counts relied on the amplification of reference gene primers. Libraries were prepared by immunoSEQ multiplex PCR; TCRdb keeps only in-frame clonotypes and omits some of them. The V and J calls and clone size were taken over from that table, and D and trimming were inferred from the DNA. The profile shows around 480,000 clones, about 91% of them singletons. This CDR3 region has 12 residues. V was shortened by 1 base and J by 10 bases, with 11 bases between the two germline ends. Per the germline V gene, CDR1 is SGHDT and CDR2 is YYEEEE. This specimen comes from a study of blood T cell repertoires in COVID-19. Study-wide context: The samples span acute and convalescent COVID-19 from the United States, Italy and Spain. From T cells, B-cell-depleted T cells, or PBMCs came the material, which was cDNA or gDNA.

Seattle researchers signed up patients amid active infection and tracked them longitudinally. Specimen: peripheral blood. The rearrangement uses TRBV5-6 and TRBJ1-2, with a possible D match to TRBD1 (5 bases). This receptor was identified in a woman aged 50 to 60 with COVID-19, enrolled during active disease. This CDR3 is CASSLSGGDYTF. In DNA form, the CDR3 reads TGTGCCAGCAGCTTGTCCGGGGGTGACTACACCTTC.